Shown below are 26 T cell receptor beta chains from a single sample sequenced in a study of T cell clonality in common variable immunodeficiency. Study-level points and caveats: Common variable immunodeficiency TCR beta sequences reportedly had fewer deletions and N-nucleotide insertions.

The antigens these receptors bind are not known. Generated by immunoSEQ multiplex PCR, the TCRdb table keeps only in-frame clones and is missing some. The sample holds roughly 34,000 clones, and no clone turns up only once. The sample comprised peripheral blood mononuclear cells. These receptors were taken from a human donor with common variable immunodeficiency.

This clone showed up many times. The read ends 3 residues before the CDR3 terminus; that terminus is restored from the germline J gene. The rearrangement joins TRBV10-3 to TRBJ1-1, with D perhaps matching TRBD1 (6 bases). Deletions cut 3 bases from V and 5 bases from J, with 10 bases between. The V gene's germline CDR1 is ENHRY and CDR2 SYGVKD. This CDR3 region has 13 residues. The CDR3 bases that were read are TGTGCCATCAGTGAATCCAGGGGTACTGAA. Protein sequence: CAISESRGTE. The complete CDR3 reads CAISESRGTEAFF.

This clone was detected ten times or more. The missing CDR3 end, 3 residues past where the read stops, is filled in from the germline J gene. V and J are TRBV6-4 and TRBJ1-4; D is possibly TRBD1 (6 bases). From germline, CDR1 is MRHNA and CDR2 SNTAGT. The CDR3 has 14 residues. V was clipped by 6 bases and J by 7 bases, with 15 bases between them. This CDR3 is CASSPAGGSEKLFF. The sequenced part of the CDR3 DNA is TGTGCCAGCAGCCCGGCGGGGGGCAGTGAAAAA.

The table lists this clone with a few counts. The read stops 3 residues short of the end of the CDR3; the missing end is completed from the germline J gene. V usage is TRBV19 and J usage is TRBJ1-5, with D uncertain. V lost 3 bases and J lost 0, with 9 bases in between. The length of the CDR3 is 15 residues. CDR1 is LNHDA and CDR2 is SQIVND in the germline V gene (reference sequence). The CDR3 sequence: CASSIAVNSNQPQHF. The part of the CDR3 DNA that was read is TGTGCCAGTAGTATTGCGGTAAATAGCAATCAGCCC.

A remark on this clone: The read is 3 residues too short to cover the CDR3 end, so that end is filled in from the germline J gene. The rearrangement uses TRBV2 and TRBJ1-4; D call uncertain. The CDR3 contains 12 residues. Germline CDR1 and CDR2: SNHLY and FYNNEI. Trimming took off 6 bases at V and 7 bases at J, with 9 bases between the two ends. The CDR3 region is CASRSQVEKLFF. The CDR3 bases that were read are TGTGCCAGCAGATCCCAGGTTGAAAAA.

Comments on this clone: From the germline J gene comes the end of the CDR3, since the read stops 3 residues before it. The chain uses TRBV7-2 and TRBJ2-7; no firm D call. Trimming cost V 0 bases and J 0 bases, with 3 bases left between them. This CDR3 region has 13 residues. Germline-derived CDR1 and CDR2 are SGHTA and FQGNSA. The CDR3 loop is CASSLAVSYEQYF. CDR3 DNA, as far as it was read: TGTGCCAGCAGCTTAGCCGTCTCCTACGAG.

This clone was counted between two and nine times. The read comes to an end 3 residues before the CDR3 does, leaving the germline J gene to fill in the end. The V and J genes are TRBV7-3 and TRBJ2-5; D remains unclear. The germline V gene has CDR1 SGHTA and CDR2 FQGTGA. The V end was cut by 7 bases, the J end by 2 bases, with 14 bases between. This CDR3 has 14 residues. This chain's CDR3 is CASKTLGWQETQYF. Partial CDR3 DNA: TGTGCCAGCAAAACTTTAGGGTGGCAAGAGACC.

This clone occurred a few times. The CDR3 end lies 3 residues beyond the end of the read and is filled in from the germline J gene. J is TRBJ2-7 and V is TRBV20-1, with D perhaps matching TRBD1 (5 bases). The germline V gene encodes CDR1 DFQATT and CDR2 SNEGSKA (reference sequence). CDR3 size: 11 residues. V was trimmed by 6 bases and J by 3 bases, leaving 9 bases between them. Partial CDR3 DNA: TGCAGTGCCACCAGGGTCTACGAG. Encoded protein: CSATRVYE. The full CDR3 reads CSATRVYEQYF.

On this clone: The CDR3 extends 3 residues past the end of the read, so its final part is completed from the germline J gene. The genes are TRBV7-7 and TRBJ2-5; D not certain. Between the trimmed V and J ends, which lost 3 bases and 1 base, there was a span of 9 bases. The CDR3 contains 14 residues. Germline V gene sequence: CDR1 SSHAT, CDR2 FNYEAQ (reference sequence). CDR3 in amino acids: CASSFNSVQETQYF. The covered CDR3 bases are TGTGCCAGCAGCTTTAATTCTGTCCAAGAGACC.

The CDR3 loop is CASSRRAGEQYF. The CDR3 DNA, read in part, is TGTGCCAGCAGCCGGAGGGCCGGCGAG. The chain combines TRBV7-2 with TRBJ2-7; a possible D gene is TRBD2 (6 bases). The CDR3 end lies 3 residues beyond the end of the read and is filled in from the germline J gene. Deletions cut 5 bases from V and 6 bases from J, with 11 bases between. The CDR3 extends over 12 amino acids. Germline CDR1 and CDR2: SGHTA and FQGNSA.

This clone was observed many times. The DNA ends 3 residues before the CDR3 does, and the rest of the CDR3 is filled in from the germline J gene. This sequence joins TRBV28 and TRBJ2-7, with 7 bases identical to TRBD1. Germline V CDR1 and CDR2: MDHEN, SYDVKM. The V and J ends lost 4 bases and 4 bases, in that order; junction bases with no gene match: 13. This CDR3 has 16 amino acids. The sequenced part of the CDR3 DNA is TGTGCCAGCAGTTCGGACAGGCTTCCTTTCGTTTACGAG. Translating gives CASSSDRLPFVYE. The entire CDR3 reads CASSSDRLPFVYEQYF.

This clone has ten or more counts. Sequencing ends 3 residues short of the CDR3 end; the germline J gene provides the rest. The chain combines TRBV20-1 with TRBJ2-2; TRBD2 aligns across 9 bases. This CDR3 contains 16 residues. The V gene's germline CDR1 is DFQATT and CDR2 SNEGSKA (reference sequence). V was pared by 0 bases and J by 4 bases, with 6 bases of the junction left unmatched. CDR3 amino acids: CSARDQREAGTGELFF. The sequenced part of the CDR3 DNA is TGCAGTGCTAGAGATCAGCGGGAGGCTGGCACCGGGGAG.

This clone appeared many times. The read stops 3 residues short of the end of the CDR3; the missing end is completed from the germline J gene. The V gene is TRBV7-2, the J gene TRBJ1-4, with 8 bases identical to TRBD1. Germline CDR1 and CDR2: SGHTA and FQGNSA. V lost 10 bases and J lost 1; bases outside the gene matches: 8. The CDR3 is 15 residues long. CDR3 sequence reads: CATGKGQGTNEKLFF. The CDR3 DNA, read in part, is TGTGCCACCGGGAAAGGACAGGGAACTAATGAAAAA.

This clone was seen ten or more times. The missing CDR3 end, 3 residues past where the read stops, is filled in from the germline J gene. The chain couples TRBV5-1 to TRBJ2-1, with TRBD2 as a possible D gene (6 bases). V gave up 6 bases and J gave up 5 bases, with 18 bases separating them. Germline V lookup: CDR1 SGHRS, CDR2 YFSETQ. The CDR3 sequence is 15 residues long. The CDR3 protein is CASTQTSLSNNEQFF. The part of the CDR3 DNA that was read is TGCGCCAGCACCCAAACTAGCCTCAGTAACAATGAG.

This clone has a count of ten or more. With the read ending 3 residues before the CDR3 end, the germline J gene is used to fill in that end. This chain connects TRBV20-1 to TRBJ1-4; D is uncertain. The CDR3 consists of 15 residues. The germline V and J ends were trimmed by 3 bases and 0 bases, with 11 bases remaining between them. Germline V gives CDR1 DFQATT, CDR2 SNEGSKA (reference sequence). The CDR3 loop reads CSASPWPPTNEKLFF. CDR3 bases read: TGCAGTGCTAGCCCTTGGCCCCCAACTAATGAAAAA.

This clone was seen a handful of times. The read gets to within 3 residues of the CDR3 end, and the germline J gene fills in the rest. The chain recombines TRBV20-1 with TRBJ2-7; tentatively, D is TRBD1 (6 bases). V shed 5 bases and J shed 4 bases, with 15 bases lying between them. Germline V gene lookup returns CDR1 DFQATT and CDR2 SNEGSKA (reference sequence). The CDR3 spans 13 residues. The CDR3 bases that were read are TGCAGTGCTCCGACAGGCCAGAATTACGAG. It is translated as CSAPTGQNYE. The whole CDR3 sequence is CSAPTGQNYEQYF.

This clone was recorded at least ten times. The CDR3 end lies 3 residues beyond the end of the read and is filled in from the germline J gene. The chain uses TRBV4-2 and TRBJ2-1, with 12 bases fitting TRBD2. CDR1 and CDR2 from the germline V gene are LGHNA and YNFKEQ. The CDR3 is made up of 20 amino acids. Trimming cost V 1 base and J 4 bases; bases outside gene matches: 14. Here the CDR3 reads CASSQAPGGLTSGSYNEQFF. The sequenced part of the CDR3 DNA is TGTGCCAGCAGCCAAGCGCCAGGGGGTCTGACTAGCGGGAGTTACAATGAG.

In its sample, this clone was seen many times. The read stops 3 residues short of the end of the CDR3; the missing end is completed from the germline J gene. This rearrangement joins TRBV11-3 to TRBJ2-7; possible D gene TRBD2, 6 bases. This CDR3 region has 15 residues. The germline V gene encodes CDR1 SGHNT and CDR2 YENEEA. Trimming removed 7 bases from V and 5 bases from J, with 21 bases in between. The sequenced part of the CDR3 DNA is TGTGCCAGCACCTCGAGAATAGCGGAGCCTCACGAG. Its translation: CASTSRIAEPHE. The CDR3 in full is CASTSRIAEPHEQYF.

By share, this clone counts as medium-sized. The CDR3 end is not reached by the read, which stops 3 residues before it; the germline J gene fills it in. The rearrangement links TRBV28 to TRBJ1-5; TRBD1 agrees at 7 bases. The CDR3 length is 15 residues. The junction had 5 bases not matched to a gene; V was cut back by 6 bases and J by 0 bases. Per germline, CDR1 MDHEN and CDR2 SYDVKM. CDR3 bases read: TGTGCCAGCAGCTTCAGGGGGTATAGCAATCAGCCC. Translation: CASSFRGYSNQP. From start to end, the CDR3 is CASSFRGYSNQPQHF.

This clone was picked up many times. The read is 3 residues too short to cover the CDR3 end, so that end is filled in from the germline J gene. J is TRBJ2-1 and V is TRBV20-1; 9 nucleotides match TRBD2. The CDR3 covers 18 residues. Looked up from germline, CDR1 is DFQATT and CDR2 is SNEGSKA (reference sequence). The trim removed 5 bases at V and 5 bases at J, leaving 19 bases unmatched. The sequenced CDR3 bases are TGCAGTGCTCCCCGCGGCGGGAGGGCCTTTTATTTGGACAATGAG. It translates to CSAPRGGRAFYLDNE. The entire CDR3 is CSAPRGGRAFYLDNEQFF.

Comments on this clone: The read halts 3 residues ahead of the CDR3 end, with the missing end drawn from the germline J gene. The rearrangement uses TRBV7-2 and TRBJ2-3, with unresolved D. This CDR3 region has 13 residues. With 1 base removed from V and 5 bases from J, the gap between germline ends came to 7 bases. Per the germline V gene, CDR1 is SGHTA and CDR2 is FQGNSA. CDR3 in amino acids: CASSLESGDTQYF. The CDR3 DNA, read in part, is TGTGCCAGCAGCTTAGAGTCAGGAGATACG.

This clone was counted many times. With the read ending 3 residues before the CDR3 end, the germline J gene is used to fill in that end. V is TRBV2 and J is TRBJ2-1, with 8 bases that match TRBD1. Germline V gives CDR1 SNHLY, CDR2 FYNNEI. The length of the CDR3 is 15 residues. Trimming cost V 6 bases and J 4 bases; bases outside gene matches: 8. The CDR3 sequence: CASRQDRGLYNEQFF. The CDR3 DNA, read in part, is TGTGCCAGCAGGCAAGACAGGGGCCTATACAATGAG.

Comment on this clone: The read falls 3 residues short of the CDR3 end, and the missing part is taken from the germline J gene. The genes are TRBV7-9 and TRBJ1-2, with a weak D call TRBD1 (5 bases). The germline V gene encodes CDR1 SEHNR and CDR2 FQNEAQ (reference sequence). The CDR3 is 15 amino acids. Deletions cut 1 base from V and 7 bases from J, with 16 bases between. The CDR3 loop reads CASSLVGGQGSGYTF. CDR3 DNA (partial): TGTGCCAGCAGCTTAGTAGGAGGGCAGGGCTCTGGC.

The CDR3 reads CASSSQTGNSPLHF. Partial CDR3 DNA: TGTGCCAGCAGCTCCCAGACAGGCAATTCACCC. This chain uses TRBV7-6 with TRBJ1-6, with a tentative D call TRBD1 (6 bases). The read gets to within 3 residues of the CDR3 end, and the germline J gene fills in the rest. V lost 4 bases, J lost 7 bases, and 11 bases lay in between. The CDR3 consists of 14 residues. The germline gives CDR1 SGHVS, CDR2 FNYEAQ.

As for this clone: With the read ending 3 residues before the CDR3 end, the germline J gene is used to fill in that end. V is TRBV7-9 and J is TRBJ2-3, with 7 bases fitting TRBD1. The V segment lost 1 base and the J segment 1 base; nucleotides outside the gene matches: 2. CDR3 length: 15 residues. Germline CDR1 reads SEHNR; CDR2 reads FQNEAQ (reference sequence). This CDR3 is CASSLDRGGTDTQYF. The DNA read from the CDR3 is TGTGCCAGCAGCTTAGACAGGGGAGGCACAGATACG.

The table lists this clone with a few counts. Read data end 3 residues before the CDR3 end; the end is taken from the germline J gene. The chain is built from TRBV7-2 and TRBJ2-7, with no clear D. CDR1 is SGHTA and CDR2 is FQGNSA in the germline V gene. The CDR3 has 12 residues. V shed 4 bases and J shed 1 base, with 5 bases lying between them. The CDR3 bases that were read are TGTGCCAGCAGCTCCCCTTCCTACGAG. It translates to CASSSPSYE. The full CDR3 sequence reads CASSSPSYEQYF.

At least ten counts were recorded for this clone. Read data end 3 residues before the CDR3 end; the end is taken from the germline J gene. The genes are TRBV12-3 or TRBV12-4 and TRBJ1-2; perhaps TRBD1 as D (6 bases). This CDR3 is 14 amino acids long. The CDR3 here is CASSLEPGVEGYTF. Incomplete CDR3 DNA: TGTGCCAGCAGTTTAGAGCCAGGGGTAGAGGGC.